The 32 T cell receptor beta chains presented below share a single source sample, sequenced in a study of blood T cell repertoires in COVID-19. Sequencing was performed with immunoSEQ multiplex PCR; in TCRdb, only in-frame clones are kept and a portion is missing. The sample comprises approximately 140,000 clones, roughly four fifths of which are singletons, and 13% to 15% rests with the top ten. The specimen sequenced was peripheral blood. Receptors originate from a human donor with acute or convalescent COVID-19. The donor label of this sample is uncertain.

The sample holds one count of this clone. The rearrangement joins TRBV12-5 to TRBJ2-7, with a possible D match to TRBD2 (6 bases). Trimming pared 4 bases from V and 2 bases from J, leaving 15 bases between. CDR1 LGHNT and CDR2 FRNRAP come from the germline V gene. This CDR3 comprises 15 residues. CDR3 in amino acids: CASGSRGGATYEQYF. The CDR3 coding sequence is TGTGCTAGTGGTTCCCGTGGAGGGGCGACCTACGAGCAGTACTTC.

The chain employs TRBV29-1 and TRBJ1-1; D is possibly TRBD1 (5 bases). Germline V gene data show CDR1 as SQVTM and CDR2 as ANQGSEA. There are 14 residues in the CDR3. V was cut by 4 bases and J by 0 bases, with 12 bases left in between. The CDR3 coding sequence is TGCAGCGTTGGATTCGGCAGGGTGAACACTGAAGCTTTCTTT. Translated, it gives CSVGFGRVNTEAFF.

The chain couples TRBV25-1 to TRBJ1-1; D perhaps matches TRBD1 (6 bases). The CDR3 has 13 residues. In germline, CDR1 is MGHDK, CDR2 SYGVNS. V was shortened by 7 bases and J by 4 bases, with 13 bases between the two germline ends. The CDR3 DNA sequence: TGTGCCAGCATCCACAGGGCGACCACTGAAGCTTTCTTT. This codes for CASIHRATTEAFF.

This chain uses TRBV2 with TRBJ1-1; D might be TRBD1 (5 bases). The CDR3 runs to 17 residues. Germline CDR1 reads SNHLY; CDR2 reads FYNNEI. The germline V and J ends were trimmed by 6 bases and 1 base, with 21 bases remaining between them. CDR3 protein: CASSHFEATVSNTEAFF. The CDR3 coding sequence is TGTGCCAGCAGCCACTTTGAGGCGACAGTTTCGAACACTGAAGCTTTCTTT.

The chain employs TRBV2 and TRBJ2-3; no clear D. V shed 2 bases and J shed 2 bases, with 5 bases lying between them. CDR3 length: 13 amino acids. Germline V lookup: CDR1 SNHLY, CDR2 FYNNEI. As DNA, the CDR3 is TGTGCCAGCAGTGAAACAGTCACAGATACGCAGTATTTT. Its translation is CASSETVTDTQYF.

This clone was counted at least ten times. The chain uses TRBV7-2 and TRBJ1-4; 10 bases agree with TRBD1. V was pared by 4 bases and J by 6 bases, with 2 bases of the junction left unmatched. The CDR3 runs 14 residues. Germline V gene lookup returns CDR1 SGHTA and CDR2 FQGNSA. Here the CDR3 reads CASSSDRGDEKLFF. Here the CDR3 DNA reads TGTGCCAGCAGCTCGGACAGGGGGGATGAAAAACTGTTTTTT.

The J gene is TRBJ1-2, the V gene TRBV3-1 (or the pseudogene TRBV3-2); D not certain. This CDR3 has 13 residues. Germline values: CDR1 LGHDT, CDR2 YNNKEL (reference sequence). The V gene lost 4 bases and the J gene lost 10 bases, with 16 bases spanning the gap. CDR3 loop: CASSPIQVESYTF. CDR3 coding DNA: TGTGCCAGCAGCCCGATCCAGGTCGAATCCTACACCTTC.

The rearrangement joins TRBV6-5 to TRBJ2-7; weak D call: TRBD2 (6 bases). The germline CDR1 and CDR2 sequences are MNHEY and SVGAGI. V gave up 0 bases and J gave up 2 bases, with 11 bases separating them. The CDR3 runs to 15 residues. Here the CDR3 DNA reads TGTGCCAGCAGTTACTCTGGATGGGGGGCCTACGAGCAGTACTTC. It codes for CASSYSGWGAYEQYF.

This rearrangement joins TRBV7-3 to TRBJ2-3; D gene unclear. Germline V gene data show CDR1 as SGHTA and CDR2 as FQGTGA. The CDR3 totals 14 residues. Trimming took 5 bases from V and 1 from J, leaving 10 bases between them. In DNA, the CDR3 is TGTGCCAGCAGCGCCCTGTCGGGCACAGATACGCAGTATTTT. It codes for CASSALSGTDTQYF.

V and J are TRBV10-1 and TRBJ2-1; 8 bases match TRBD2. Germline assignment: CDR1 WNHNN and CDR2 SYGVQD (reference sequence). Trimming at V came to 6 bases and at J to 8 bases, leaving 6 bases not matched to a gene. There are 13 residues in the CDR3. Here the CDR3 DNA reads TGCGCCAGCAGCAGGACTAGCAACGATGAGCAGTTCTTC. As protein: CASSRTSNDEQFF.

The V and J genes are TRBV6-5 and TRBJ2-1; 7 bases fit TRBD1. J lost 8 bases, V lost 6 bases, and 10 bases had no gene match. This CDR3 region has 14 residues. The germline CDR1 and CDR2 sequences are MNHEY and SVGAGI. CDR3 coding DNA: TGTGCCAGCAGGAAATACGGGACAGTCGATGAGCAGTTCTTC. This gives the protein CASRKYGTVDEQFF.

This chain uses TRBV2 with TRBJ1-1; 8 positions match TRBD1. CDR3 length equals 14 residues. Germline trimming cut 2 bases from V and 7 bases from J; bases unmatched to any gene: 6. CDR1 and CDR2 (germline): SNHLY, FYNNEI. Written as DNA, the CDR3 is TGTGCCAGCAGTGAAAGGACAGGGAGGGGTGAAGCTTTCTTT. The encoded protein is CASSERTGRGEAFF.

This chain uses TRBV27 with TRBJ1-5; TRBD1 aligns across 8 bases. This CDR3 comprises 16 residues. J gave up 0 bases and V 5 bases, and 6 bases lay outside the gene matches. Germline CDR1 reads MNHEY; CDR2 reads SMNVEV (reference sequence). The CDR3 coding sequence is TGTGCCAGCAGTCCATGGACAGGGAGTAGCAATCAGCCCCAGCATTTT. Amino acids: CASSPWTGSSNQPQHF.

The CDR3 DNA reads TGCGCCAGCAGTGCGGCTAGGGGGACAGGGGGGTTTCAGCCCCAGCATTTT. Protein sequence: CASSAARGTGGFQPQHF. The chain couples TRBV10-2 to TRBJ1-5, with 11 bases fitting TRBD1. Germline V gene lookup returns CDR1 WSHSY and CDR2 SAAADI. The CDR3 has 17 residues. The J segment lost 6 bases and the V segment lost 4 bases, leaving 11 bases of the junction unmatched.

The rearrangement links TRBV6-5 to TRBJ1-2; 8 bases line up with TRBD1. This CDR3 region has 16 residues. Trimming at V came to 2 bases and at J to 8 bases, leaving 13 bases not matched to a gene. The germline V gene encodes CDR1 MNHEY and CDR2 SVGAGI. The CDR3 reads CASSYRRGTGFEGYTF. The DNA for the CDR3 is TGTGCCAGCAGTTACCGTCGCGGGACAGGATTCGAGGGCTACACCTTC.

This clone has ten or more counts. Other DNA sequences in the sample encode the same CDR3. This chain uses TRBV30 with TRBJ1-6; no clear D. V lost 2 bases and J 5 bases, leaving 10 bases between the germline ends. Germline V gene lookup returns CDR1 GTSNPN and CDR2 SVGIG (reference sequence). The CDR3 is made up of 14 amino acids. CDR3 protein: CAWSRGQDNSPLHF. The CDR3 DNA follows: TGTGCCTGGAGTAGAGGGCAGGATAATTCACCCCTCCACTTT.

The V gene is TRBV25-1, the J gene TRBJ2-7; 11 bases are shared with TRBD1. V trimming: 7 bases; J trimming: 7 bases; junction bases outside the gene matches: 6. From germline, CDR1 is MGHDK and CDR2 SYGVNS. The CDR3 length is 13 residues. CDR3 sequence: CASTGQGAGEQYF. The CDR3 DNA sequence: TGTGCCAGCACAGGACAGGGGGCGGGTGAGCAGTACTTC.

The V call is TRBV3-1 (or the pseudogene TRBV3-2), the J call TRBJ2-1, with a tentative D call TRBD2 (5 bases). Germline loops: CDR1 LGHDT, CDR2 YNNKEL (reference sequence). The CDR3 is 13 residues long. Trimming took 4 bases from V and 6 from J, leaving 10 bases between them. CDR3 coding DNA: TGTGCCAGCAGCCCAGGACTCCCCAATGAGCAGTTCTTC. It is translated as CASSPGLPNEQFF.

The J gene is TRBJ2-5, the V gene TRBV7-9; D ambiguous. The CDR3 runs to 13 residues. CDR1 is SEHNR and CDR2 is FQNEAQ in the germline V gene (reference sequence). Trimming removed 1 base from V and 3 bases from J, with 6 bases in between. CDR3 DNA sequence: TGTGCCAGCAGCTTAGGGCATAAAGAGACCCAGTACTTC. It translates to CASSLGHKETQYF.

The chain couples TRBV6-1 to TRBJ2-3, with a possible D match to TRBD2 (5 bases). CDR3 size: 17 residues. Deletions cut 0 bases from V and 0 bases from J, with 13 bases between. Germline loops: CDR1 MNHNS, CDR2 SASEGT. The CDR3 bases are TGTGCCAGCAGTGAAGCAGGGATAGCGCGGAGCACAGATACGCAGTATTTT. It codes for CASSEAGIARSTDTQYF.

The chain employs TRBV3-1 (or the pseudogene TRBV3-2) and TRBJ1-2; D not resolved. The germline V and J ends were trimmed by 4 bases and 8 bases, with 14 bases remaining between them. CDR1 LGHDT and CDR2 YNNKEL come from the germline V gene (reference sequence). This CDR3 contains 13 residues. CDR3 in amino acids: CASSPLESGGYTF. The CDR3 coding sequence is TGTGCCAGCAGCCCTTTGGAGAGTGGGGGCTACACCTTC.

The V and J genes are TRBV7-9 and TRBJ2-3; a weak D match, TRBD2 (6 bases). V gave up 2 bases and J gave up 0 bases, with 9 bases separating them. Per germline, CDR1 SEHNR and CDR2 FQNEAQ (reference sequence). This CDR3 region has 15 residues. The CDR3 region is CASSLMGGSTDTQYF. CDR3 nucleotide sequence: TGTGCCAGCAGCTTAATGGGGGGAAGCACAGATACGCAGTATTTT. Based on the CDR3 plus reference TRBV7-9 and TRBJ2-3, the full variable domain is DTGVSQNPRHKITKRGQNVTFRCDPISEHNRLYWYRQTLGQGPEFLTYFQNEAQLEKSRLLSDRFSAERPKGSFSTLEIQRTEQGDSAMYLCASSLMGGSTDTQYFGPGTRLTVL.

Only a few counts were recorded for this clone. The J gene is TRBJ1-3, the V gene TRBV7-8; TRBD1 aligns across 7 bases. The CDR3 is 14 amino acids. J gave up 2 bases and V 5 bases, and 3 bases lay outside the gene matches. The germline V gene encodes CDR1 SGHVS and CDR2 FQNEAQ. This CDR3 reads CASSKTGTGNTIYF. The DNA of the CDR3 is TGTGCCAGCAGCAAGACAGGGACTGGAAACACCATATATTTT. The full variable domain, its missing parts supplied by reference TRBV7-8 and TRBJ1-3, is GAGVSQSPRYKVAKRGQDVALRCDPISGHVSLFWYQQALGQGPEFLTYFQNEAQLDKSGLPSDRFFAERPEGSVSTLKIQRTQQEDSAVYLCASSKTGTGNTIYFGEGSWLTVV.

The CDR3 region has the DNA TGTGCCAGCAGCTTAGCGCAGGGCGCCCGGAGCAATCAGCCCCAGCATTTT. This sequence encodes CASSLAQGARSNQPQHF. The V gene is TRBV7-6, the J gene TRBJ1-5; possibly TRBD1 for D (5 bases). The CDR3 consists of 17 residues. Germline V CDR1 and CDR2: SGHVS, FNYEAQ. Trimming took 0 bases from V and 1 from J, leaving 13 bases between them. Based on the CDR3 plus reference TRBV7-6 and TRBJ1-5, the full variable domain is GAGVSQSPRYKVTKRGQDVALRCDPISGHVSLYWYRQALGQGPEFLTYFNYEAQQDKSGLPNDRFSAERPEGSISTLTIQRTEQRDSAMYRCASSLAQGARSNQPQHFGDGTRLSIL.

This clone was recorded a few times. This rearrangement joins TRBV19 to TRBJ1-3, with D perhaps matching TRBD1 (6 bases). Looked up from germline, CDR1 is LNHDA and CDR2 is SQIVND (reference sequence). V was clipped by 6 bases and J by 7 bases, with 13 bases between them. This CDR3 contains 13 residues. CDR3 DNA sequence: TGTGCCAGTAGACAGGGTTCTTGGAACACCATATATTTT. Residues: CASRQGSWNTIYF.

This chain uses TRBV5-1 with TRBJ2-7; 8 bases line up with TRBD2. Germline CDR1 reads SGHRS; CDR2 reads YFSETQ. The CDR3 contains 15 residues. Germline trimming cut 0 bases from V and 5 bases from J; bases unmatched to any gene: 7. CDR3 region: CASSLVGRGIHEQYF. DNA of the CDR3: TGCGCCAGCAGCTTGGTCGGGAGGGGTATCCACGAGCAGTACTTC.

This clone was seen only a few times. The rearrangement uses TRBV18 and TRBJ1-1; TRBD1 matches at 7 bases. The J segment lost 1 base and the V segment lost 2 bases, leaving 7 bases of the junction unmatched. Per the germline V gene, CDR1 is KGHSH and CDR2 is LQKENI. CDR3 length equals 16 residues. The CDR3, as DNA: TGTGCCAGCTCACCAGGGCAGGGGGTACGGAACACTGAAGCTTTCTTT. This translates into CASSPGQGVRNTEAFF. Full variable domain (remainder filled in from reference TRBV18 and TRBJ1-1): NAGVMQNPRHLVRRRGQEARLRCSPMKGHSHVYWYRQLPEEGLKFMVYLQKENIIDESGMPKERFSAEFPKEGPSILRIQQVVRGDSAAYFCASSPGQGVRNTEAFFGQGTRLTVV.

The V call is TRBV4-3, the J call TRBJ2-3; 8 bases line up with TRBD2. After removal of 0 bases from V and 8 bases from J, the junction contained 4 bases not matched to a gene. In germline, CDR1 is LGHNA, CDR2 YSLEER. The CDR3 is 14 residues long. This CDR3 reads CASSQEAAGGTQYF. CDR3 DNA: TGCGCCAGCAGCCAAGAAGCGGCGGGGGGTACGCAGTATTTT.

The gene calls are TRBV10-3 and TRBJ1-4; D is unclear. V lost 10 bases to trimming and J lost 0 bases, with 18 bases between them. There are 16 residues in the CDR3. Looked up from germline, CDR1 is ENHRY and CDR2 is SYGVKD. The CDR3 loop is CATSAREAATNEKLFF. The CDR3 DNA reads TGTGCCACCTCCGCTAGAGAGGCTGCAACTAATGAAAAACTGTTTTTT.

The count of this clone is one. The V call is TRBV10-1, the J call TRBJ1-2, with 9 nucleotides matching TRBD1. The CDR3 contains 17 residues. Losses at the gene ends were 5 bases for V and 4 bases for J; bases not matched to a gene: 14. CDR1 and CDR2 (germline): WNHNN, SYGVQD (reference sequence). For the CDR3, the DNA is TGCGCCAGCAGTCGACAGGGACAGGGCCCGTCTACCTATGGCTACACCTTC. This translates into CASSRQGQGPSTYGYTF.

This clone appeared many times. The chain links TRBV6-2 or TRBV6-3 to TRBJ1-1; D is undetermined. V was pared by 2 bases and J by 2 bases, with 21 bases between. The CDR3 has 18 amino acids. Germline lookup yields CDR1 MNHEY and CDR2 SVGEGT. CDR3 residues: CASSYAAGKPRSNTEAFF. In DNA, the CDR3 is TGTGCCAGCAGTTACGCGGCGGGAAAGCCTCGTTCTAACACTGAAGCTTTCTTT.

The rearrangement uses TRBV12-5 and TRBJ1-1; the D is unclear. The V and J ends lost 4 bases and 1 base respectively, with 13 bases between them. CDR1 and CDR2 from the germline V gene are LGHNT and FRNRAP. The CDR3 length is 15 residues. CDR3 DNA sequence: TGTGCTAGTGGTTCTTATCAGGTCACGAACACTGAAGCTTTCTTT. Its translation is CASGSYQVTNTEAFF.